Each of the 10 T cell receptor beta chains below was sequenced from the same sample in a study of early T cells in non-severe SARS-CoV-2 infection. A single record per CDR3 protein comes from TCRdb applying MiXCR to the 5' RACE reads. This sample carries roughly 65,000 distinct CDR3 sequences, 11% of them seen once, and the ten largest clones take 6.4%. The material sequenced was whole blood. The receptors were sampled from an adult who was a healthcare worker with PCR-confirmed SARS-CoV-2 infection or an uninfected control (not recorded which).

This clonotype was seen a few times. The rearrangement uses TRBV5-1 and TRBJ2-3; D possibly corresponds to TRBD1 (6 bases). The germline CDR1 and CDR2 sequences are SGHRS and YFSETQ. Trimming left V 0 bases short and J 0 bases short, with 20 bases between. The CDR3 covers 19 residues. The CDR3 coding sequence is TGCGCCAGCAGCTTGGCCCGCGACAGGACCTCAATTAGCACAGATACGCAGTATTTT. Translation: CASSLARDRTSISTDTQYF.

This clonotype was observed at least ten times. CDR3: CASSFSQREGNEQFF. The CDR3, as DNA: TGTGCCAGCAGCTTTTCCCAGCGGGAGGGCAATGAGCAGTTCTTC. The chain joins TRBV7-9 to TRBJ2-1, with TRBD2 identical over 10 bases. This CDR3 is 15 amino acids long. CDR1 is SEHNR and CDR2 is FQNEAQ in the germline V gene (reference sequence). V shed 3 bases and J 6 bases; nucleotides not matched to a gene: 5.

This clonotype was detected a few times. This chain links TRBV2 with TRBJ1-5; D uncertain. This CDR3 has 14 residues. Trimming stripped 0 bases from V and 7 bases from J, with 10 bases between. Germline V CDR1 and CDR2: SNHLY, FYNNEI. For the CDR3, the DNA is TGTGCCAGCAGTGAAGCGAATTTTGGGCAGCCCCAGCATTTT. It yields the protein CASSEANFGQPQHF.

This clonotype was counted between two and nine times. The chain couples TRBV7-6 to TRBJ2-5; D uncertain. Between the trimmed V and J ends, which lost 5 bases and 2 bases, there was a span of 12 bases. This CDR3 is 14 amino acids long. The germline V gene encodes CDR1 SGHVS and CDR2 FNYEAQ. CDR3 DNA sequence: TGTGCCAGCAGCCCCCCTTTGAGGCAAGAGACCCAGTACTTC. As protein: CASSPPLRQETQYF.

Only a few counts were recorded for this clonotype. CDR3 protein: CSVDPLLTGAFF. The CDR3 bases are TGCAGCGTTGATCCTCTCTTGACAGGAGCTTTCTTT. The chain joins TRBV29-1 to TRBJ1-1; a weak D match, TRBD1 (6 bases). CDR1 and CDR2 (germline): SQVTM, ANQGSEA. This CDR3 is 12 amino acids long. The V end lost 3 bases, the J end lost 10 bases, and 15 bases lay between the germline ends.

The chain carries TRBV18 and TRBJ1-5; D gene uncertain. The V end was cut by 5 bases, the J end by 0 bases, with 8 bases between. The CDR3 has 14 amino acids. Germline V lookup: CDR1 KGHSH, CDR2 LQKENI. DNA for the CDR3: TGTGCCAGCTCAGGGCTAATTAGCAATCAGCCCCAGCATTTT. It codes for CASSGLISNQPQHF.

Many counts were recorded for this clonotype. This chain uses TRBV4-2 with TRBJ2-1; 7 positions agree with TRBD2. The CDR3 has 17 residues. CDR1 is LGHNA and CDR2 is YNFKEQ in the germline V gene. J lost 2 bases, V lost 0 bases, and 7 bases had no gene match. The CDR3, as DNA: TGTGCCAGCAGCCAAGAAAGGCGGGAGTTAGCCTACAATGAGCAGTTCTTC. Amino acid sequence: CASSQERRELAYNEQFF.

This clonotype was counted at least ten times. The chain carries TRBV7-2 and TRBJ1-1; 7 nucleotides align to TRBD1. The CDR3 extends over 14 amino acids. Looked up from germline, CDR1 is SGHTA and CDR2 is FQGNSA. The trim removed 5 bases at V and 1 base at J, leaving 4 bases unmatched. The chain's CDR3 is CASSPWTGNTEAFF. In DNA form, the CDR3 reads TGTGCCAGCAGCCCCTGGACAGGGAACACTGAAGCTTTCTTT.

This clonotype showed up just a few times. The rearrangement joins TRBV18 to TRBJ2-1; D is unresolved. CDR1 is KGHSH, CDR2 LQKENI, per germline. The CDR3 contains 13 residues. Trimming removed 2 bases at V and 4 bases at J, with 6 bases between. Here the CDR3 DNA reads TGTGCCAGCTCACCATTTGAATACAATGAGCAGTTCTTC. Translating gives CASSPFEYNEQFF. The full variable domain, in which reference TRBV18 and TRBJ2-1 provide the parts outside the CDR3, is NAGVMQNPRHLVRRRGQEARLRCSPMKGHSHVYWYRQLPEEGLKFMVYLQKENIIDESGMPKERFSAEFPKEGPSILRIQQVVRGDSAAYFCASSPFEYNEQFFGPGTRLTVL.

This clonotype was seen only a few times. The chain combines TRBV7-9 with TRBJ2-5; 9 nucleotides agree with TRBD1. The V gene's germline CDR1 is SEHNR and CDR2 FQNEAQ (reference sequence). V was clipped by 4 bases and J by 3 bases; unmatched bases: 18. This CDR3 contains 19 residues. CDR3 region: CASSSLGRSGTGIEETQYF. The CDR3 DNA follows: TGTGCCAGCAGCTCCCTTGGCAGGTCCGGGACAGGGATTGAAGAGACCCAGTACTTC.